Sequencing of this T cell receptor (beta chain) was carried out in a study of cytomegalovirus exposure and HLA in healthy donors. This table comes from immunoSEQ multiplex PCR, and its TCRdb copy is limited to in-frame clones, with some not included. The sample holds about 150,000 clones, 65% to 90% seen once. Source material: PBMCs. This clonotype was obtained from a young man in good health and CMV-seropositive.

This CDR3 is CASSVGLSSGNTIYF. Written as DNA, the CDR3 is TGTGCCAGCAGCGTAGGTCTCAGCTCTGGAAACACCATATATTTT. The chain has TRBV9 and TRBJ1-3; D gene ambiguous. CDR3 size: 15 residues. The V end was cut by 0 bases, the J end by 0 bases, with 7 bases between. The germline V gene has CDR1 SGDLS and CDR2 YYNGEE. The full variable domain, rest sourced from reference TRBV9 and TRBJ1-3, is DSGVTQTPKHLITATGQRVTLRCSPRSGDLSVYWYQQSLDQGLQFLIQYYNGEERAKGNILERFSAQQFPDLHSELNLSSLELGDSALYFCASSVGLSSGNTIYFGEGSWLTVV.